One sample yielded the 8 T cell receptor beta chains listed below, sequenced in a study of blood T cell repertoires in COVID-19. Some clones are missing from TCRdb's copy, which holds only in-frame ones; the method was immunoSEQ multiplex PCR. In the table there are just over 250,000 clones, approximately 86% of which are singletons. What was sequenced was peripheral blood. These receptors all come from a middle-aged man who had recovered from COVID-19.

The chain couples TRBV27 to TRBJ1-2, with 8 bases aligning to TRBD1. J was trimmed by 4 bases and V by 6 bases; bases with no gene match: 7. This CDR3 contains 14 residues. Germline values: CDR1 MNHEY, CDR2 SMNVEV (reference sequence). CDR3 bases: TGTGCCAGCAGACCGACAGGGGCGGGCTATGGCTACACCTTC. Protein sequence: CASRPTGAGYGYTF.

The chain carries TRBV6-6 and TRBJ2-1; a weak D match, TRBD2 (5 bases). Trimming cost V 5 bases and J 11 bases, with 22 bases left between them. The CDR3 consists of 15 residues. Germline V gene lookup returns CDR1 MNHNY and CDR2 SVGAGI (reference sequence). The CDR3 sequence: CASSPAGGGERKQFF. CDR3 DNA sequence: TGTGCCAGCAGTCCTGCGGGTGGCGGCGAGAGAAAGCAGTTCTTC.

This chain connects TRBV7-9 to TRBJ2-3, with D possibly TRBD2 on 6 matching bases. The CDR3 loop spans 14 amino acids. The germline CDR1 and CDR2 sequences are SEHNR and FQNEAQ (reference sequence). The V gene lost 8 bases and the J gene lost 0 bases, with 12 bases spanning the gap. The CDR3 is CASGVGTSTDTQYF. Here the CDR3 DNA reads TGTGCCAGCGGAGTCGGGACTAGCACAGATACGCAGTATTTT.

The J gene is TRBJ2-7, the V gene TRBV10-3; 12 bases fit TRBD1. J lost 4 bases, V lost 8 bases, and 6 bases had no gene match. The CDR3 covers 14 residues. From germline, CDR1 is ENHRY and CDR2 SYGVKD. The CDR3 reads CAISGTGGKYEQYF. CDR3 sequence (DNA): TGTGCCATCTCCGGGACAGGGGGCAAGTACGAGCAGTACTTC.

The rearrangement links TRBV6-2 or TRBV6-3 to TRBJ1-1, with TRBD1 matching 10 bases. J gave up 5 bases and V 5 bases, and 5 bases lay outside the gene matches. Per the germline V gene, CDR1 is MNHEY and CDR2 is SVGEGT. This CDR3 contains 14 residues. CDR3 sequence (DNA): TGTGCCAGCAGTAGGACAGGGGGAAGAACTGAAGCTTTCTTT. It codes for CASSRTGGRTEAFF.

The chain recombines TRBV10-2 with TRBJ2-1; 8 bases are shared with TRBD2. Germline V gives CDR1 WSHSY, CDR2 SAAADI. CDR3 length: 13 amino acids. The J segment lost 10 bases and the V segment lost 7 bases, leaving 9 bases of the junction unmatched. Written as DNA, the CDR3 is TGCGCCAGCACCCCGGGGGGGCTGGGAGAGCAGTTCTTC. Protein product: CASTPGGLGEQFF.

The J gene is TRBJ1-2, the V gene TRBV29-1; no clear D gene. This CDR3 comprises 13 residues. The V gene's germline CDR1 is SQVTM and CDR2 ANQGSEA. The V and J ends lost 0 bases and 8 bases respectively, with 13 bases between them. DNA for the CDR3: TGCAGCGTTGAAGATCCGGGAGCCAGGGGCTACACCTTC. Translated: CSVEDPGARGYTF.

The chain employs TRBV7-3 and TRBJ2-2; D perhaps matches TRBD2 (5 bases). The CDR3 sequence is 16 residues long. Per germline, CDR1 SGHTA and CDR2 FQGTGA. Trimming left V 5 bases short and J 4 bases short, with 17 bases between. The CDR3, as DNA: TGTGCCAGCAGCCCCGTCGCGGGCATCAGCACCGGGGAGCTGTTTTTT. Translation gives CASSPVAGISTGELFF.